The TCR beta chain described here comes from a study of OX40 agonist ivuxolimab in advanced cancers. As for the study in general: The drug used for patients, ivuxolimab, was an agonistic anti-OX40 (CD134) antibody.

Prior autoimmune disease or systemic immunosuppression barred patients. In the case of this clone: Its antigen is unidentified.

The assay was immunoSEQ multiplex PCR, and TCRdb's table has in-frame clones only and misses some. This sample has around 26,000 clones, with about 90% found just once. Findings and caveats of the study: What antigens the expanded peripheral T cells recognized was never established.

Germline lookup yields CDR1 MNHNS and CDR2 SASEGT. V was shortened by 3 bases and J by 0 bases, with 12 bases between the two germline ends. The CDR3 is made up of 16 amino acids. Sequencing was performed on CD4+ or CD8+ T cells sorted from blood, taken in a trial of the OX40 agonist ivuxolimab. This sequence joins TRBV6-1 and TRBJ1-5; no clear D. The receptor comes from an adult with an advanced solid tumor such as melanoma, head and neck, liver or kidney cancer. The CDR3 sequence is CASSDMVSDSNQPQHF. DNA for the CDR3: TGTGCCAGCAGTGATATGGTGAGTGATAGCAATCAGCCCCAGCATTTT.